One TCR beta chain is described in this entry. V lost 0 bases, J lost 2 bases, and 8 bases lay in between. The length of the CDR3 is 14 residues. Germline CDR1 and CDR2: LGHDT and YNNKEL (reference sequence). The sample comes from a study of blood T cell repertoires in COVID-19. Study in general: Sites in the United States, Italy and Spain provided acute and convalescent COVID-19 samples. From T cells, B-cell-depleted T cells, or PBMCs came the material, which was cDNA or gDNA.

Original analysis: Quantification of nucleated cells was approximated via reference gene primer amplification. Measured with immunoSEQ multiplex PCR; TCRdb has only the in-frame clones, and not every one. The V and J calls and the clone size are those of that table, but D and trimming were determined from the DNA. In the table there are around 320,000 clones, more than 70% of which are singletons. J is TRBJ2-7 and V is TRBV3-1 (or the pseudogene TRBV3-2); D not certain. The sample comprised peripheral blood. The source is a woman aged 25 to 45 who had recovered from COVID-19. CDR3 loop: CASSQEGRAYEQYF. CDR3 nucleotide sequence: TGTGCCAGCAGCCAAGAGGGCAGAGCCTACGAGCAGTACTTC.